This T cell receptor beta chain was retrieved from a study of OX40 agonist ivuxolimab in advanced cancers. V shed 5 bases and J 0 bases; nucleotides not matched to a gene: 10. CDR3 length: 19 residues. Germline V gene sequence: CDR1 MDHEN, CDR2 SYDVKM. Assay: immunoSEQ multiplex PCR; the TCRdb copy retains only in-frame clones and omits some. The profile shows 55,000 to 75,000 clones, about 90% of them singletons. The receptor comes from an adult with an advanced solid tumor such as melanoma, head and neck, liver or kidney cancer. The sequencing used CD4+ or CD8+ T cells sorted from blood, collected in a trial of the OX40 agonist ivuxolimab. V usage is TRBV28 and J usage is TRBJ2-4; 13 bases align to TRBD2. Here the CDR3 reads CASSPTSGRLPLAKNIQYF. CDR3 DNA sequence: TGTGCCAGCAGTCCGACTAGCGGGAGGTTACCATTAGCCAAAAACATTCAGTACTTC.